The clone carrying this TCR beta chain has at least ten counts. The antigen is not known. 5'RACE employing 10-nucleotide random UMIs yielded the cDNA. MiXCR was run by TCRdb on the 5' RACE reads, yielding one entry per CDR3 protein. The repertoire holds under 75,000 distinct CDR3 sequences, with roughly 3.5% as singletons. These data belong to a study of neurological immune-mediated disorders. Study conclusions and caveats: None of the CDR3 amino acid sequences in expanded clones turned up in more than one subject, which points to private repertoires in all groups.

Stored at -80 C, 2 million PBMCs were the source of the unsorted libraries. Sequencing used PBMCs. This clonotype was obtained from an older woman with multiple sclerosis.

CDR3 loop: CSASSGGPVEQYF. CDR3 in DNA: TGCAGTGCTAGCAGCGGGGGCCCTGTGGAGCAGTACTTC. This chain uses TRBV20-1 with TRBJ2-7; 8 bases line up with TRBD2. In germline, CDR1 is DFQATT, CDR2 SNEGSKA (reference sequence). This CDR3 contains 13 residues. The J segment lost 7 bases and the V segment lost 3 bases, leaving 8 bases of the junction unmatched.